The 19 T cell receptor beta chains in this list originate from one sample, sequenced in a study of response to subunit inactivated influenza vaccine. Using its own MiXCR run on the RT-PCR reads, TCRdb lists one record per CDR3 protein. The table shows about 190,000 distinct CDR3 sequences, with over 13% occurring only once. Sequencing was performed on CD8+ T cells sorted from PBMCs, taken around 5 days after vaccination. The receptors originated from a man between 50 and 59 years old who received an inactivated influenza vaccine.

This clonotype showed up just a few times. CDR3 residues: CASSPFPSNYGYTF. The DNA for the CDR3 is TGTGCCAGCAGCCCCTTTCCAAGTAACTATGGCTACACCTTC. V usage is TRBV6-1 and J usage is TRBJ1-2; D remains ambiguous. CDR3 size: 14 residues. The V end was cut by 6 bases, the J end by 1 base, with 12 bases between. The germline V gene has CDR1 MNHNS and CDR2 SASEGT.

In this sample, this clonotype turned up a few times. The chain combines TRBV6-1 with TRBJ2-7, with 8 nucleotides matching TRBD1. J lost 3 bases, V lost 6 bases, and 4 bases had no gene match. From germline, CDR1 is MNHNS and CDR2 SASEGT. The CDR3 runs to 13 residues. CDR3 nucleotides: TGTGCCAGCAGCGGTGACAGGGGCTACGAGCAGTACTTC. Protein sequence: CASSGDRGYEQYF.

The rearrangement uses TRBV4-3 and TRBJ2-1; D perhaps matches TRBD2 (7 bases). The ends were cut back, 4 bases at V and 10 bases at J, with 26 bases in the middle. The CDR3 has 17 residues. Germline assignment: CDR1 LGHNA and CDR2 YSLEER. The CDR3 DNA reads TGCGCCAGCAGCCCCCACGAGAAGGTGCGGGGGCCGTTCGAGCAGTTCTTC. Translated: CASSPHEKVRGPFEQFF.

This clonotype was recorded a few times. This sequence joins TRBV12-3 or TRBV12-4 and TRBJ1-5; D call uncertain. Trimming cost V 3 bases and J 6 bases, with 3 bases left between them. The CDR3 totals 11 residues. The CDR3, as DNA: TGTGCCAGCAGTTTCGGTCAGCCCCAGCATTTT. Its protein is CASSFGQPQHF.

This clonotype was seen repeatedly, ten times or more. The gene calls are TRBV12-3 or TRBV12-4 and TRBJ1-6; 8 positions match TRBD1. The V gene end was trimmed by 4 bases and the J gene end by 4 bases; junction bases not matched to a gene: 6. The CDR3 is made up of 16 amino acids. CDR3 nucleotides: TGTGCCAGCAGTTGGGGGACAGGAGTATATAATTCACCCCTCCACTTT. The encoded protein is CASSWGTGVYNSPLHF.

The table lists this clonotype with many counts. The rearrangement uses TRBV29-1 and TRBJ2-7; TRBD1 matches 7 bases. The germline CDR1 and CDR2 sequences are SQVTM and ANQGSEA. J was trimmed by 6 bases and V by 2 bases; bases with no gene match: 1. The CDR3 is 11 residues long. The CDR3 sequence is CSVETGAEQYF. CDR3 nucleotide sequence: TGCAGCGTTGAAACAGGGGCCGAGCAGTACTTC.

This clonotype appeared a few times. This rearrangement joins TRBV28 to TRBJ2-1, with 10 bases aligning to TRBD2. Per the germline V gene, CDR1 is MDHEN and CDR2 is SYDVKM. The CDR3 covers 14 residues. After removal of 6 bases from V and 4 bases from J, the junction contained 3 bases not matched to a gene. CDR3 sequence: CASRTSGTYNEQFF. The CDR3 DNA reads TGTGCCAGCAGAACTAGCGGGACGTACAATGAGCAGTTCTTC. The full variable domain, rest sourced from reference TRBV28 and TRBJ2-1, is DVKVTQSSRYLVKRTGEKVFLECVQDMDHENMFWYRQDPGLGLRLIYFSYDVKMKEKGDIPEGYSVSREKKERFSLILESASTNQTSMYLCASRTSGTYNEQFFGPGTRLTVL.

V gene TRBV4-2 combines with J gene TRBJ2-7; the match to TRBD1 covers 8 bases. J lost 4 bases, V lost 0 bases, and 5 bases had no gene match. Germline CDR1 LGHNA, CDR2 YNFKEQ. The CDR3 contains 15 residues. The CDR3 bases are TGTGCCAGCAGCCAAGACCCCGACAGGGGATACGAGCAGTACTTC. The encoded protein is CASSQDPDRGYEQYF.

This clonotype occurred many times. The gene calls are TRBV27 and TRBJ2-1, with TRBD1 identical over 12 bases. CDR3 length: 17 residues. The V gene end was trimmed by 4 bases and the J gene end by 4 bases; junction bases not matched to a gene: 8. CDR1 is MNHEY and CDR2 is SMNVEV in the germline V gene (reference sequence). This CDR3 reads CASSYTGQGAGYNEQFF. The CDR3 nucleotides are TGTGCCAGCAGTTACACGGGACAGGGGGCCGGGTACAATGAGCAGTTCTTC.

The V call is TRBV12-5, the J call TRBJ2-1; the D is unclear. There are 12 residues in the CDR3. Germline values: CDR1 LGHNT, CDR2 FRNRAP. V shed 2 bases and J shed 6 bases, with 5 bases lying between them. CDR3 DNA sequence: TGTGCTAGTGGTTTGTCGTCCAATGAGCAGTTCTTC. Its translation: CASGLSSNEQFF.

This clonotype has a count of ten or more. The V gene is TRBV27, the J gene TRBJ2-3; D is possibly TRBD2 (6 bases). Germline CDR1 MNHEY, CDR2 SMNVEV (reference sequence). V lost 3 bases, J lost 2 bases, and 15 bases lay in between. The CDR3 spans 16 residues. The CDR3 bases are TGTGCCAGCAGTTTCCTAGGGGAGGCCGCCACAGATACGCAGTATTTT. Its translation: CASSFLGEAATDTQYF.

The CDR3 DNA sequence: TGTGCCAGCAGCTTAAACGGGGGGTTAGATACGCAGTATTTT. This encodes CASSLNGGLDTQYF. The rearrangement uses TRBV11-2 and TRBJ2-3, with 7 bases lining up with TRBD2. CDR1 and CDR2 from the germline V gene are SGHAT and FQNNGV. This CDR3 comprises 14 residues. J gave up 5 bases and V 2 bases, and 4 bases lay outside the gene matches.

This chain joins TRBV2 and TRBJ2-1, with 12 bases aligning to TRBD2. Germline loops: CDR1 SNHLY, CDR2 FYNNEI. The trim removed 2 bases at V and 9 bases at J, leaving 5 bases unmatched. The CDR3 extends over 15 amino acids. CDR3 protein: CASSESSGGAFEQFF. Here the CDR3 DNA reads TGTGCCAGCAGTGAATCTAGCGGGGGGGCATTTGAGCAGTTCTTC.

The chain couples TRBV24-1 to TRBJ2-5; 8 nucleotides match TRBD2. The germline CDR1 and CDR2 sequences are KGHDR and SFDVKD. This CDR3 comprises 14 residues. Trimming cost V 10 bases and J 7 bases; bases outside gene matches: 13. In DNA form, the CDR3 reads TGTGCCACTAGGGATGGACTAGCCTCTAGGACCCAGTACTTC. It specifies CATRDGLASRTQYF.

The sample holds a few counts of this clonotype. The J gene is TRBJ2-3, the V gene TRBV11-2, with no clear D. V was shortened by 3 bases and J by 4 bases, with 14 bases between the two germline ends. Germline loops: CDR1 SGHAT, CDR2 FQNNGV. This CDR3 has 15 residues. The CDR3 protein is CASSFPRVGADTQYF. DNA of the CDR3: TGTGCCAGCAGCTTCCCAAGGGTCGGCGCAGATACGCAGTATTTT.

V usage is TRBV7-6 and J usage is TRBJ1-4; 7 nucleotides agree with TRBD1. Germline V gives CDR1 SGHVS, CDR2 FNYEAQ. Trimming cost V 5 bases and J 7 bases; bases outside gene matches: 10. CDR3 length: 15 residues. CDR3 region: CASSNSYRGGEKLFF. CDR3 coding DNA: TGTGCCAGCAGCAACTCTTACAGGGGTGGTGAAAAACTGTTTTTT.

This clonotype was seen more than once but under ten times. The chain uses TRBV29-1 and TRBJ2-2; 9 bases match TRBD1. Germline V lookup: CDR1 SQVTM, CDR2 ANQGSEA. This CDR3 contains 15 residues. The V and J ends lost 1 base and 7 bases, in that order; junction bases with no gene match: 7. This chain's CDR3 is CSVEVDRGSHGELFF. CDR3 sequence (DNA): TGCAGCGTTGAAGTGGACAGGGGAAGTCACGGGGAGCTGTTTTTT.

This clonotype appeared a few times. The CDR3 loop is CASGPGGLPDTQYF. In nucleotides, the CDR3 is TGTGCCAGCGGACCGGGAGGCCTCCCAGATACGCAGTATTTT. V usage is TRBV7-9 and J usage is TRBJ2-3, with TRBD2 identical over 7 bases. Germline trimming cut 8 bases from V and 4 bases from J; bases unmatched to any gene: 9. The CDR3 has 14 amino acids. The germline V gene has CDR1 SEHNR and CDR2 FQNEAQ (reference sequence).

J is TRBJ2-1 and V is TRBV5-6, with D possibly TRBD1 on 5 matching bases. The CDR3 extends over 13 amino acids. Between the trimmed V and J ends, which lost 4 bases and 9 bases, there was a span of 14 bases. Germline V gives CDR1 SGHDT, CDR2 YYEEEE. This CDR3 is CASSQQVPPEQFF. The CDR3 DNA sequence: TGTGCCAGCAGCCAACAGGTTCCACCTGAGCAGTTCTTC.